This note documents a single T cell receptor (beta chain) sequence. Its antigen specificity is not known. No base qualities exist here, and no much larger clone lies one base off it. Taken from cysteine to phenylalanine, the CDR3 has 14 residues. Only CDR3 DNA remains: 42 bases, in frame from the first base. V sheds 0 bases and J sheds 5 bases, leaving 11 bases between their ends. Via the germline V gene, CDR1 is SGHRS and CDR2 YFSETQ. These data originate in a study of memory CD4+ T cells and cytomegalovirus serostatus (dated by TCRdb to the late 2010s). With regard to the full study: The roughly 33 healthy Belgian adults in the cohort included 9 who were CMV seropositive and approximately 24 who were CMV seronegative. The study sequenced CD4+ memory TCRbeta repertoires of a Belgian cohort with known cytomegalovirus serostatus to replicate a published TCR-based CMV serostatus classifier.

Single viable CD3+CD4+CD8-CD45RO+ cells were sorted as memory CD4+ T cells on a FACSAria II. CMV serostatus was assessed using a Roche Elecsys assay, by which serum IgG against CMV pp150, pp28, p38 and p52 was detected. After the samples were thawed, total CD4+ T cells were enriched through positive selection using CD4 magnetic microbeads. The samples came from a different study that was designed specifically to examine the CD4+ T cell memory repertoire. Peripheral blood mononuclear cells were isolated and cryopreserved following standard operating procedures; serum was stored at -80 °C. The staining relied on CD3-PerCP (BW264/56), CD4-APC (RPA-T4), CD45RO-PE (UCHT1) and CD8-Pacific Orange (3B5) antibodies, and Sytox blue was used to exclude non-viable cells. Genomic DNA was extracted from sorted cells with the Quick-DNA Microprep Kit. TCRbeta DNA was amplified with the immunoSEQ hsTCRbeta kit following the manufacturer's protocol. An Illumina MiSeq instrument was used to sequence the TCRbeta libraries. For the original study's pipeline: Following removal of out-of-frame sequences, about 2,200,000 distinct TCRbeta sequences were retained, with an average of around 70,000 per individual. Each individual was scored by the count of 150 to 200 previously reported CMV-associated TCRbeta sequences and the total productive distinct TCRbeta count. A beta-binomial model was reimplemented in Python, and scikit-learn random forests with default parameters were trained on data from the US cohort. Classifier performance on the Belgian cohort was summarized as median AUC with percentile confidence intervals over 10,000 bootstrap iterations. This immuneACCESS table, as held by TCRdb, lists in-frame sequences with V and J called but not all clones. Of the missing ones, under half trace to an unresolved V gene in checked studies; the others have no known cause. The D gene and trimming were derived from the DNA, and the V and J assignments and clone size from that table. Present in this sample are about 58,000 clones, approximately 82% of which were seen just once. Of the sample, about 0.51% falls within the top ten clones.

What the study reported, not specific to this receptor: Results were interpreted as suggesting that the CMV-associated TCR signature is largely present in the CD4+ memory repertoire. Among the 160 or so previously reported CMV-associated TCRbeta sequences, roughly 68 showed up in the CD4+ memory repertoires, with each one found in between one and five individuals. On the Belgian cohort, the classifier based on the original framework reached a median bootstrapped AUC of roughly 0.94, with a 95% CI of 0.76-1.00. CMV serostatus prediction reached a median bootstrapped AUC of roughly 0.95 with the original framework and 0.75 to 0.92 with a US-trained random forest. Only CD4+CD45RO+ memory cells were sequenced, in contrast to the original study, which included naive and memory CD4+ and CD8+ populations.

The chain joins TRBV5-1 to TRBJ2-5, with the D assignment possibly TRBD1 or TRBD2, given 6 matching bases for each. This clonotype was sampled from an adult in good health and CMV-seronegative. Some clones in this sample may be carry-over from other donors' samples. Sequencing input: memory CD4+ T cells from blood. The DNA sequence is given as TGCGCCAGCAGCTTGGCCGGGGGCGGGGAGACCCAGTACTTC. Translated, this is CASSLAGGGETQYF.